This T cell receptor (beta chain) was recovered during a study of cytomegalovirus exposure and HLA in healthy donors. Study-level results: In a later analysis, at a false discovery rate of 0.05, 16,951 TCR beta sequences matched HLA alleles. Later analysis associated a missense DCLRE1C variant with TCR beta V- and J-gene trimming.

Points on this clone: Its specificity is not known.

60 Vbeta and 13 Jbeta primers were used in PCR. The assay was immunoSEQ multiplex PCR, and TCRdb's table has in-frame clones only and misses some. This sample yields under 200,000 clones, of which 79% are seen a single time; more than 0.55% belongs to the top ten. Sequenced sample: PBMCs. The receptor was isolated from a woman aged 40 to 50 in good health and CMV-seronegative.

The DNA for the CDR3 is TGTGCCAGCAGCCAAGATTCCCGGAGTGTGCGGACCTTC. It specifies CASSQDSRSVRTF. The rearrangement links TRBV4-2 to TRBJ1-2; D is undetermined. CDR3 length: 13 residues. Looked up from germline, CDR1 is LGHNA and CDR2 is YNFKEQ. V was pared by 0 bases and J by 14 bases, with 16 bases between.